This is a list of T cell receptor beta chains from one sample in a study of patients and donors after allogeneic stem cell transplantation. TCRdb ran MiXCR on the RT-PCR reads and lists one entry per CDR3 protein. The data contain 30,000 to 40,000 distinct CDR3 sequences, 30% to 40% of them singletons. The sample taken for sequencing was blood, either unsorted or a sorted T cell fraction (not recorded which). Receptors originate from a human donor who was either an allogeneic HSCT recipient or a stem cell or donor lymphocyte infusion donor (not recorded which). It is not recorded whose cells these are; they may come from a transplant donor. CDR3s include the opening cysteine and the closing phenylalanine or tryptophan. D genes are given only for firm matches. Where a row states a size, it is once, few, many or the class of an expanded clone; other rows omit it.

d_gene: -; v_gene: TRBV24-1; j_gene: TRBJ2-3; abundance: -; len: 15; CDR3aa: CATSDSGTLRDTQYF; CDR3nt: TGTGCCACCAGTGATTCCGGGACCTTGCGGGATACGCAGTATTTT
d_gene: TRBD1; v_gene: TRBV30; j_gene: TRBJ1-5; abundance: many; len: 13; CDR3aa: CAWSTQTGQPQHF; CDR3nt: TGTGCCTGGAGTACCCAGACAGGGCAGCCCCAGCATTTT
d_gene: -; v_gene: TRBV11-2; j_gene: TRBJ1-2; abundance: many; len: 13; CDR3aa: CASSFSGNYGYTF; CDR3nt: TGTGCCAGCAGCTTCAGCGGGAACTATGGCTACACCTTC
d_gene: TRBD2; v_gene: TRBV5-5; j_gene: TRBJ2-5; abundance: few; len: 16; CDR3aa: CASSLSPSGRGETQYF; CDR3nt: TGTGCCAGCAGCTTATCCCCTAGCGGGAGGGGCGAGACCCAGTACTTC
d_gene: -; v_gene: TRBV5-1; j_gene: TRBJ2-1; abundance: few; len: 15; CDR3aa: CASSLAGTSRNEQFF; CDR3nt: TGCGCCAGCAGCTTGGCGGGGACCAGCAGAAATGAGCAGTTCTTC
d_gene: -; v_gene: TRBV29-1; j_gene: TRBJ1-1; abundance: few; len: 11; CDR3aa: CSVVGLTEAFF; CDR3nt: TGCAGCGTTGTGGGATTGACTGAAGCTTTCTTT
d_gene: -; v_gene: TRBV12-3/TRBV12-4; j_gene: TRBJ1-1; abundance: -; len: 15; CDR3aa: CASTLGARMNTEAFF; CDR3nt: TGTGCCAGCACCCTGGGGGCAAGGATGAACACTGAAGCTTTCTTT
d_gene: -; v_gene: TRBV13; j_gene: TRBJ1-6; abundance: few; len: 16; CDR3aa: CASNQAGRGRNSPLHF; CDR3nt: TGTGCCAGCAACCAGGCGGGGAGGGGCCGTAATTCACCCCTCCACTTT
d_gene: -; v_gene: TRBV19; j_gene: TRBJ1-1; abundance: -; len: 15; CDR3aa: CASSHPGRTNTEAFF; CDR3nt: TGTGCCAGTAGTCACCCGGGACGAACGAACACTGAAGCTTTCTTT
d_gene: TRBD2; v_gene: TRBV12-3/TRBV12-4; j_gene: TRBJ2-7; abundance: -; len: 15; CDR3aa: CASSPGLAHPYEQYF; CDR3nt: TGTGCCAGCAGTCCGGGACTAGCTCATCCCTACGAGCAGTACTTC
d_gene: -; v_gene: TRBV20-1; j_gene: TRBJ1-1; abundance: -; len: 11; CDR3aa: CSAPKGTEAFF; CDR3nt: TGCAGTGCTCCGAAGGGCACTGAAGCTTTCTTT
d_gene: -; v_gene: TRBV11-1; j_gene: TRBJ2-1; abundance: -; len: 15; CDR3aa: CASSLEGGSYNEQFF; CDR3nt: TGTGCCAGCAGCTTAGAGGGGGGATCCTACAATGAGCAGTTCTTC
d_gene: -; v_gene: TRBV29-1; j_gene: TRBJ1-2; abundance: few; len: 12; CDR3aa: CSVELLSGGYTF; CDR3nt: TGCAGCGTTGAATTACTGTCGGGCGGCTACACCTTC
d_gene: TRBD1; v_gene: TRBV20-1; j_gene: TRBJ1-6; abundance: -; len: 14; CDR3aa: CSARRDRVGSPLHF; CDR3nt: TGCAGTGCTAGAAGGGACAGGGTCGGTTCACCCCTCCACTTT
d_gene: -; v_gene: TRBV5-5; j_gene: TRBJ1-3; abundance: once; len: 16; CDR3aa: CASSLVPNAGGNTIYF; CDR3nt: TGTGCCAGCAGCTTGGTCCCGAACGCGGGGGGAAACACCATATATTTT
d_gene: TRBD2; v_gene: TRBV10-3; j_gene: TRBJ2-3; abundance: -; len: 16; CDR3aa: CAISDRPSGPTDTQYF; CDR3nt: TGTGCCATCAGCGATAGACCTAGCGGGCCCACAGATACGCAGTATTTT
d_gene: TRBD2; v_gene: TRBV12-3/TRBV12-4; j_gene: TRBJ2-3; abundance: -; len: 16; CDR3aa: CASSLGTSGSTDTQYF; CDR3nt: TGTGCCAGCAGTCTCGGGACTAGCGGGTCCACAGATACGCAGTATTTT
d_gene: TRBD1; v_gene: TRBV24-1; j_gene: TRBJ2-1; abundance: -; len: 15; CDR3aa: CATSERDRGYNEQFF; CDR3nt: TGTGCCACCAGTGAGAGGGACAGGGGCTACAATGAGCAGTTCTTC
d_gene: -; v_gene: TRBV5-1; j_gene: TRBJ1-1; abundance: -; len: 15; CDR3aa: CASSLASKRLTEAFF; CDR3nt: TGCGCCAGCAGCTTGGCTTCCAAACGTTTAACTGAAGCTTTCTTT
d_gene: -; v_gene: TRBV29-1; j_gene: TRBJ2-7; abundance: -; len: 17; CDR3aa: CSVAVPVSGAWGYEQYF; CDR3nt: TGCAGCGTTGCCGTGCCCGTGTCAGGGGCCTGGGGATACGAGCAGTACTTC
d_gene: -; v_gene: TRBV29-1; j_gene: TRBJ1-2; abundance: few; len: 11; CDR3aa: CSARVGYGYTF; CDR3nt: TGCAGCGCCCGGGTGGGCTATGGCTACACCTTC
d_gene: -; v_gene: TRBV29-1; j_gene: TRBJ1-2; abundance: -; len: 12; CDR3aa: CSVDSGPNTNTF; CDR3nt: TGCAGCGTTGATTCTGGGCCTAATACTAACACCTTC
d_gene: -; v_gene: TRBV10-3; j_gene: TRBJ2-1; abundance: few; len: 11; CDR3aa: CAIGGSGEQFF; CDR3nt: TGTGCCATCGGCGGCTCGGGCGAGCAGTTCTTC
d_gene: -; v_gene: TRBV20-1; j_gene: TRBJ1-2; abundance: few; len: 14; CDR3aa: CSARDESPNYGYTF; CDR3nt: TGCAGTGCTAGAGATGAGAGTCCTAACTATGGCTACACCTTC
d_gene: -; v_gene: TRBV20-1; j_gene: TRBJ2-1; abundance: -; len: 15; CDR3aa: CSARDWREALNEQFF; CDR3nt: TGCAGTGCTAGAGATTGGCGAGAGGCCTTAAATGAGCAGTTCTTC
d_gene: TRBD1; v_gene: TRBV10-3; j_gene: TRBJ1-5; abundance: -; len: 14; CDR3aa: CATGRGGSYQPQHF; CDR3nt: TGTGCCACCGGCCGAGGGGGCTCTTATCAGCCCCAGCATTTT
d_gene: TRBD1; v_gene: TRBV20-1; j_gene: TRBJ1-5; abundance: -; len: 14; CDR3aa: CSAMEGALNQPQHF; CDR3nt: TGCAGTGCTATGGAGGGGGCCCTCAATCAGCCCCAGCATTTT
d_gene: -; v_gene: TRBV12-3/TRBV12-4; j_gene: TRBJ1-5; abundance: few; len: 15; CDR3aa: CASSTPWDSNQPQHF; CDR3nt: TGTGCCAGCAGTACCCCGTGGGATAGCAATCAGCCCCAGCATTTT